These T cell receptor beta chains were read from a single sample in a study of blood T cell repertoires in COVID-19. Repertoires were generated with immunoSEQ multiplex PCR, while TCRdb's copy carries only in-frame clones and drops some. The top ten hold under 2% of the sample, which has more than 300,000 clones, roughly 88% seen once. The source material was peripheral blood. Receptor source: a woman in her 50s with acute or convalescent COVID-19. Both conserved end residues are part of each CDR3. A D gene is named only where the DNA matches it firmly. Some rows have no size entry. The others give once, few or many, or a class for an expanded clone.

.,.,TRBJ2-2,TRBV27,TGTGCCAGCAGTTGGTACGAGGGGGTAACCGGGGAGCTGTTTTTT,CASSWYEGVTGELFF
.,.,TRBJ1-4,TRBV4-1,TGCGCCAGCAGCCAGGAGCTAAGGCAAAAACTGTTTTTT,CASSQELRQKLFF
.,.,TRBJ1-4,TRBV4-2,TGTGCCAGCAGCCAAGGGGGGGGATGGGATGAAAAACTGTTTTTT,CASSQGGGWDEKLFF
.,.,TRBJ1-1,TRBV7-6,TGTGCCAGCAGCTTCAGGGGCGTGGGGGTGAACACTGAAGCTTTCTTT,CASSFRGVGVNTEAFF
TRBD1,few,TRBJ2-7,TRBV6-5,TGTGCCAGCAGCCCAACCCGGGACAGTCACTACGAGCAGTACTTC,CASSPTRDSHYEQYF
.,.,TRBJ1-6,TRBV6-6,TGTGCCAGCATGAGGGAAGGGGACATCAGATCACCCCTCCACTTT,CASMREGDIRSPLHF
.,.,TRBJ1-2,TRBV7-8,TGTGCCAGCAGCTTAGCGGGGGGGACCTATGGCTACACCTTC,CASSLAGGTYGYTF
TRBD1,few,TRBJ1-2,TRBV11-1,TGTGCCAGCAGCCCCTCGATTACAGGGGACTATGGCTACACCTTC,CASSPSITGDYGYTF
TRBD2,.,TRBJ2-3,TRBV24-1,TGTGCCACCAGTGACATCGGTCGGGAGGGGGGGGATACGCAGTATTTT,CATSDIGREGGDTQYF
.,.,TRBJ1-1,TRBV4-1,TGCGCCAGCAGCCAAGCGGAGGGCGGGGACACTGAAGCTTTCTTT,CASSQAEGGDTEAFF
.,.,TRBJ2-7,TRBV27,TGTGCCAGCAGTTTATCCCCAGGGGTGACTTCTACCTACGAGCAGTACTTC,CASSLSPGVTSTYEQYF
.,.,TRBJ2-1,TRBV4-1,TGCGCCAGCAGCCAAACTACTAGTTCCAGTGAGCAGTTCTTC,CASSQTTSSSEQFF
TRBD1,.,TRBJ1-6,TRBV5-1,TGCGCCAGCAGCTCCAGGACAGGGGTGAATTCACCCCTCCACTTT,CASSSRTGVNSPLHF
TRBD1,.,TRBJ2-5,TRBV7-6,TGTGCCAGCAGCCCCACAGGGGGCGCGGAGACCCAGTACTTC,CASSPTGGAETQYF
TRBD1,.,TRBJ1-5,TRBV27,TGTGCCAGCAGTTTAACGGGGACAGGGATAGTAAATCAGCCCCAGCATTTT,CASSLTGTGIVNQPQHF
TRBD1,.,TRBJ2-3,TRBV5-1,TGCGCCAGCAGCTCCGGACAGGTTGGCACAGATACGCAGTATTTT,CASSSGQVGTDTQYF
.,.,TRBJ2-7,TRBV15,TGTGCCACCAGCAGAGTTGTGGGGCCCTACGAGCAGTACTTC,CATSRVVGPYEQYF
TRBD2,.,TRBJ2-7,TRBV19,TGTGCCAGTAGTACCCGGACTAGCTCCTACGAGCAGTACTTC,CASSTRTSSYEQYF
TRBD1,.,TRBJ2-7,TRBV18,TGTGCCAGCTCACAGGGGAGGACAGGGATTTTCTACGAGCAGTACTTC,CASSQGRTGIFYEQYF
TRBD2,.,TRBJ2-3,TRBV3-1/TRBV3-2,TGTGCCAGCAGTCGCACTACTAGCGGAACCACAGATACGCAGTATTTT,CASSRTTSGTTDTQYF
.,once,TRBJ1-2,TRBV27,TGTGCCAGCAGTTCGTTATTCCGAGACAGCTTGAACGTCAACTATGGCTACACCTTC,CASSSLFRDSLNVNYGYTF
TRBD1,once,TRBJ1-1,TRBV5-4,TGTGCCAGCAGCTTAGACAGGGTCGGCACTGAAGCTTTCTTT,CASSLDRVGTEAFF
TRBD2,.,TRBJ2-5,TRBV19,TGTGCCAGTAGACCCCCCGGACTAGCTTGGGAGACCCAGTACTTC,CASRPPGLAWETQYF
TRBD2,few,TRBJ2-2,TRBV7-3,TGTGCCAGCAGCCCCGGGACTAGCGGTATCGGGGAGCTGTTTTTT,CASSPGTSGIGELFF
.,.,TRBJ2-1,TRBV6-2/TRBV6-3,TGTGCCAGCAGTCGACGGGGGATTACCTACAATGAGCAGTTCTTC,CASSRRGITYNEQFF
TRBD1,.,TRBJ1-4,TRBV7-2,TGTGCCAGCAGCCCTGGGACAGGGAATGAAAAACTGTTTTTT,CASSPGTGNEKLFF
.,.,TRBJ2-5,TRBV18,TGTGCCAGCTCACCACCGGGAGGCGGGAAAGAGACCCAGTACTTC,CASSPPGGGKETQYF
TRBD1,.,TRBJ2-5,TRBV9,TGTGCCAGCAGTCCGGGACAGGGGGGGGAGACCCAGTACTTC,CASSPGQGGETQYF
.,.,TRBJ1-4,TRBV11-2,TGTGCCAGCAGCTTGGGACTGGGTAATGAAAAACTGTTTTTT,CASSLGLGNEKLFF
TRBD1,once,TRBJ1-1,TRBV12-5,TGTGCTAGTGGTTTTGGAGGGGGCAGAACTGAAGCTTTCTTT,CASGFGGGRTEAFF
TRBD2,.,TRBJ2-1,TRBV30,TGTGCCTGGAGCCGATCACTTAGCGGGCCCTACAATGAGCAGTTCTTC,CAWSRSLSGPYNEQFF
TRBD2,.,TRBJ2-1,TRBV7-9,TGTGCCAGCAGCCCCGGGACTAGCTTCAATGAGCAGTTCTTC,CASSPGTSFNEQFF
TRBD2,.,TRBJ2-7,TRBV3-1/TRBV3-2,TGTGCCAGCAGCCAAGCCGGGACTAGAGACTATGAGCAGTACTTC,CASSQAGTRDYEQYF
.,.,TRBJ1-2,TRBV30,TGTGCCTGGAGTGTACGGGTGGCTCAGGGCTACACCTTC,CAWSVRVAQGYTF
TRBD1,.,TRBJ2-5,TRBV10-3,TGTGCCATCAGTGAGTTGCCGCGACAGGGGGTAATAGAGACCCAGTACTTC,CAISELPRQGVIETQYF
.,few,TRBJ2-5,TRBV4-2,TGTGCCAGCAGCCAAGGCAATAGCGGCCAAGAGACCCAGTACTTC,CASSQGNSGQETQYF
.,once,TRBJ1-2,TRBV28,TGTGCCAGCAGCCCTGGAGGAGGCTATGGCTACACCTTC,CASSPGGGYGYTF
.,.,TRBJ1-1,TRBV5-1,TGCGCCAGCAGGCAAGACTTGAACACTGAAGCTTTCTTT,CASRQDLNTEAFF
TRBD1,.,TRBJ2-1,TRBV6-5,TGTGCCAGCAGAGGGGGGACAGGATGGTTCTTC,CASRGGTGWFF
.,once,TRBJ1-2,TRBV28,TGTGCCAGCACCCCTTGGGGGGGTGGCTACACCTTC,CASTPWGGGYTF